This T cell receptor (beta chain) was documented in a study of T cells in narcolepsy. Comment on this clone: Its antigen is currently unknown.

Study results and caveats: HCRT-specific and TRIB2-specific autoreactive clonotypes appeared among same-patient CSF and blood CD4+ clonotypes.

The protocol was immunoSEQ multiplex PCR, while the TCRdb copy is restricted to in-frame clones and leaves out a portion. The sample shows some 35,000 clones, 75% to 85% of them seen only once. The sequencing sample was made of CD45RA- memory CD4+ T cells from PBMCs. This receptor was identified in a human donor with narcolepsy.

As DNA, the CDR3 is TGTGCCACCAGCAGAGATCTCGGAGTAGCTGAAGCTTTCTTT. Translation gives CATSRDLGVAEAFF. The rearrangement uses TRBV15 and TRBJ1-1; D is ambiguous. The germline CDR1 and CDR2 sequences are LNHNV and YYDKDF (reference sequence). The CDR3 extends over 14 amino acids. V gave up 0 bases and J gave up 6 bases, with 11 bases separating them.